This T cell receptor beta chain was observed in a study of PD-1 blockade in classical Hodgkin lymphoma. The study's findings and limits: The authors have not defined what causes the repertoire differences, possibly disease activity or prior therapy. Among the patients, those starting nivolumab under 1 year after ASCT were excluded. A significant rise in TCR diversity was seen by C4D1 for CD4+ cells but not for CD8+ cells.

The method was immunoSEQ multiplex PCR; TCRdb's version includes in-frame clones alone and lacks a portion of them. The sample records about 97,000 clones, around 80% being singletons. The patients all showed relapse after autologous stem cell transplantation, while their brentuximab vedotin exposure varied. The study recorded best responses of complete response, partial response or progressive disease. The length of the CDR3 is 12 residues. Germline CDR1 and CDR2: SGHAT and FQNNGV. The V end was cut by 1 base, the J end by 14 bases, with 12 bases between. A word on this clone: Its antigen is as yet unknown.

The chain recombines TRBV11-2 with TRBJ2-1; the D gene is possibly TRBD2 (6 bases). The sequence derives from a human donor with classical Hodgkin lymphoma. The sequenced sample was peripheral blood mononuclear cells (PBMCs), obtained at baseline. CDR3 residues: CASSLGAGRKFF. CDR3 in DNA: TGTGCCAGCAGCTTAGGGGCCGGGAGAAAGTTCTTC.